A selection of T cell receptor beta chains follows, all from one sample in a study of blood T cell repertoires in COVID-19. TCRdb's table, derived via immunoSEQ multiplex PCR, lists solely in-frame clones and lacks some. The table has 250,000 to 400,000 clones, 89% seen once. Sequenced input: PBMCs or T cells enriched from blood (not recorded which). The receptors stem from a man aged 55 to 70 who had recovered from COVID-19. The CDR3 runs from the conserved cysteine through the conserved F or W. D genes are given only for firm matches. Clone size is shown for a subset of rows, as once, few, many or a class of expanded clone.

cdr3_nt: TGCAGCGTTGTCCCGAGCACAGATACGCAGTATTTT
cdr3_aa: CSVVPSTDTQYF
v_call: TRBV29-1
clone_size: NA
j_call: TRBJ2-3
d_call: NA

cdr3_nt: TGTGCCTGGAGTCTCGACATGGGCATTCAGTACTTC
cdr3_aa: CAWSLDMGIQYF
v_call: TRBV30
clone_size: NA
j_call: TRBJ2-4
d_call: NA

cdr3_nt: TGTGCCAGCAGGGGACAGAGCGGGAGGGCAAATGAGCAGTTCTTC
cdr3_aa: CASRGQSGRANEQFF
v_call: TRBV7-6
clone_size: NA
j_call: TRBJ2-1
d_call: TRBD2

cdr3_nt: TGTGCCAGCAGCCCACAGCCTAGCCTTTTTTACGAGCAGTACTTC
cdr3_aa: CASSPQPSLFYEQYF
v_call: TRBV28
clone_size: NA
j_call: TRBJ2-7
d_call: NA

cdr3_nt: TGTGCCAGCAGTTCCGACAGGGACATGAACACTGAAGCTTTCTTT
cdr3_aa: CASSSDRDMNTEAFF
v_call: TRBV28
clone_size: few
j_call: TRBJ1-1
d_call: TRBD1

cdr3_nt: TGTGCCACTCGACAGGGCTATGGAAACACCATATATTTT
cdr3_aa: CATRQGYGNTIYF
v_call: TRBV24-1
clone_size: NA
j_call: TRBJ1-3
d_call: TRBD1

cdr3_nt: TGTGCCAGCAGCAACCGACAGGGCTTTGACACTGAAGCTTTCTTT
cdr3_aa: CASSNRQGFDTEAFF
v_call: TRBV11-1
clone_size: NA
j_call: TRBJ1-1
d_call: TRBD1

cdr3_nt: TGTGCCAGCAGCTTGGCTGCCAGGGGGACAGATACGCAGTATTTT
cdr3_aa: CASSLAARGTDTQYF
v_call: TRBV5-6
clone_size: NA
j_call: TRBJ2-3
d_call: TRBD1

cdr3_nt: TGCAGCGTTGATGGTAGAAGGGGGCTGAACACTGAAGCTTTCTTT
cdr3_aa: CSVDGRRGLNTEAFF
v_call: TRBV29-1
clone_size: NA
j_call: TRBJ1-1
d_call: TRBD1

cdr3_nt: TGCGCCAGCAGTGAGAGGGCTAGCGGAGTCTACGAGCAGTACTTC
cdr3_aa: CASSERASGVYEQYF
v_call: TRBV10-2
clone_size: NA
j_call: TRBJ2-7
d_call: TRBD2

cdr3_nt: TGTGCCAGTAGCCACAGGCTTAAAACCGATCAGCCCCAGCATTTT
cdr3_aa: CASSHRLKTDQPQHF
v_call: TRBV19
clone_size: NA
j_call: TRBJ1-5
d_call: NA

cdr3_nt: TGTGCCAGCAGTGAATCCCCCGGGACAGGGATGAACACTGAAGCTTTCTTT
cdr3_aa: CASSESPGTGMNTEAFF
v_call: TRBV25-1
clone_size: once
j_call: TRBJ1-1
d_call: TRBD1

cdr3_nt: TGTGCCACCAGTGATTTGGGGGCTAGCGGATCGGGATATCAGTTCTTC
cdr3_aa: CATSDLGASGSGYQFF
v_call: TRBV24-1
clone_size: once
j_call: TRBJ2-1
d_call: TRBD2

cdr3_nt: TGTGCCAGCAGCTTGGGTAGGGGTCCTGAAAAACTGTTTTTT
cdr3_aa: CASSLGRGPEKLFF
v_call: TRBV7-9
clone_size: once
j_call: TRBJ1-4
d_call: NA

cdr3_nt: TGTGCCATCAGCCCGGACAGGTCCTCCTACGAGCAGTACTTC
cdr3_aa: CAISPDRSSYEQYF
v_call: TRBV10-3
clone_size: NA
j_call: TRBJ2-7
d_call: TRBD1

cdr3_nt: TGCGCCAGCAGCCAAGATCTTAGCGAATGGCAGTTCTTC
cdr3_aa: CASSQDLSEWQFF
v_call: TRBV4-3
clone_size: NA
j_call: TRBJ2-1
d_call: NA

cdr3_nt: TGTGCCAGCAGCTTAACGAGAGGAAAACTGTTTTTT
cdr3_aa: CASSLTRGKLFF
v_call: TRBV11-2
clone_size: NA
j_call: TRBJ1-4
d_call: NA

cdr3_nt: TGTGCCAGCAGCCCCCGGGACTATCAAGGGGACACCGGGGAGCTGTTTTTT
cdr3_aa: CASSPRDYQGDTGELFF
v_call: TRBV5-5
clone_size: once
j_call: TRBJ2-2
d_call: TRBD2

cdr3_nt: TGTGCCAGCTCACCATATACAGGGGACACCGGGGAGCTGTTTTTT
cdr3_aa: CASSPYTGDTGELFF
v_call: TRBV18
clone_size: NA
j_call: TRBJ2-2
d_call: TRBD1

cdr3_nt: TGTGCCAGCAGCTTAACTGGGGGAGGGGTCACAGATACGCAGTATTTT
cdr3_aa: CASSLTGGGVTDTQYF
v_call: TRBV7-3
clone_size: once
j_call: TRBJ2-3
d_call: TRBD2

cdr3_nt: TGTGCCACCAGTGACCCCGGAGGACTCACCGGGGAGCTGTTTTTT
cdr3_aa: CATSDPGGLTGELFF
v_call: TRBV24-1
clone_size: NA
j_call: TRBJ2-2
d_call: NA

cdr3_nt: TGCGCCAGCAGCTTGAGACAGGGGGCGAGTTCACCCCTCCACTTT
cdr3_aa: CASSLRQGASSPLHF
v_call: TRBV5-1
clone_size: NA
j_call: TRBJ1-6
d_call: TRBD1

cdr3_nt: TGTGCCAGTAGTACAATCAACAGGGAAACGAACACTGAAGCTTTCTTT
cdr3_aa: CASSTINRETNTEAFF
v_call: TRBV19
clone_size: NA
j_call: TRBJ1-1
d_call: NA

cdr3_nt: TGTGCCAGCAGTTTTGACATGTACACCGGGGAGCTGTTTTTT
cdr3_aa: CASSFDMYTGELFF
v_call: TRBV27
clone_size: NA
j_call: TRBJ2-2
d_call: NA

cdr3_nt: TGTGCCAGTAGTCTCCGGACAGGGGCCGTCCAAGAGACCCAGTACTTC
cdr3_aa: CASSLRTGAVQETQYF
v_call: TRBV19
clone_size: NA
j_call: TRBJ2-5
d_call: TRBD1

cdr3_nt: TGTGCCAGCAGTTCTAACGCGGCTACAGATACGCAGTATTTT
cdr3_aa: CASSSNAATDTQYF
v_call: TRBV28
clone_size: NA
j_call: TRBJ2-3
d_call: NA

cdr3_nt: TGTGCCAGCACCGTACTAGCGGGGCCAAACAATGAGCAGTTCTTC
cdr3_aa: CASTVLAGPNNEQFF
v_call: TRBV28
clone_size: NA
j_call: TRBJ2-1
d_call: TRBD2

cdr3_nt: TGTGCCAGTAGTCAGAGCAGGGTCCAAGAGACCCAGTACTTC
cdr3_aa: CASSQSRVQETQYF
v_call: TRBV19
clone_size: NA
j_call: TRBJ2-5
d_call: NA

cdr3_nt: TGTGCCAGCAGTTCGGGACTAGCGGGAGGGCGGGTTTCGAATGAGCAGTTCTTC
cdr3_aa: CASSSGLAGGRVSNEQFF
v_call: TRBV27
clone_size: NA
j_call: TRBJ2-1
d_call: TRBD2

cdr3_nt: TGTGCCAGCAGTTGGGGGACAGGGAACTATGGCTACACCTTC
cdr3_aa: CASSWGTGNYGYTF
v_call: TRBV6-5
clone_size: NA
j_call: TRBJ1-2
d_call: TRBD1

cdr3_nt: TGCGCCAGCAGCTTGGCAAGTCCAGGGCGGAGTGGCTACACCTTC
cdr3_aa: CASSLASPGRSGYTF
v_call: TRBV5-1
clone_size: NA
j_call: TRBJ1-2
d_call: NA

cdr3_nt: TGTGCCAGCAGTTACTCCGGGACAGTAAGCTCCTACGAGCAGTACTTC
cdr3_aa: CASSYSGTVSSYEQYF
v_call: TRBV6-2/TRBV6-3
clone_size: NA
j_call: TRBJ2-7
d_call: TRBD1

cdr3_nt: TGTGCCAGCAGCAACCGCGAAGAGGGACAGGGCGAAAACATTCAGTACTTC
cdr3_aa: CASSNREEGQGENIQYF
v_call: TRBV21-1
clone_size: NA
j_call: TRBJ2-4
d_call: NA

cdr3_nt: TGTGCCAGCGGGGCGGGAAAGGCTCCAAGCACAGATACGCAGTATTTT
cdr3_aa: CASGAGKAPSTDTQYF
v_call: TRBV7-3
clone_size: once
j_call: TRBJ2-3
d_call: NA

cdr3_nt: TGCAGTGCTACTAGCACCTACGAGCAGTACTTC
cdr3_aa: CSATSTYEQYF
v_call: TRBV20-1
clone_size: NA
j_call: TRBJ2-7
d_call: NA

cdr3_nt: TGTGCCAGCAGTCAGCGGGAGGCACCCTACGAGCAGTACTTC
cdr3_aa: CASSQREAPYEQYF
v_call: TRBV2
clone_size: NA
j_call: TRBJ2-7
d_call: TRBD2

cdr3_nt: TGTGCCAGCAGCGGAACAGGGGCTGAGACCCAGTACTTC
cdr3_aa: CASSGTGAETQYF
v_call: TRBV9
clone_size: once
j_call: TRBJ2-5
d_call: TRBD1

cdr3_nt: TGTGCCGGAGGGGGGGTGTACAATGAGCAGTTCTTC
cdr3_aa: CAGGGVYNEQFF
v_call: TRBV6-5
clone_size: NA
j_call: TRBJ2-1
d_call: NA

cdr3_nt: TGTGCCAGTAGCGGGACTCCTGGAAACACCATATATTTT
cdr3_aa: CASSGTPGNTIYF
v_call: TRBV19
clone_size: NA
j_call: TRBJ1-3
d_call: NA

cdr3_nt: TGTGCCAGCAGTTTATTAATGAACACTGAAGCTTTCTTT
cdr3_aa: CASSLLMNTEAFF
v_call: TRBV28
clone_size: few
j_call: TRBJ1-1
d_call: NA

cdr3_nt: TGCGCCAGCAAAAGAGCGGGAGGAATAGAGACCCAGTACTTC
cdr3_aa: CASKRAGGIETQYF
v_call: TRBV5-1
clone_size: NA
j_call: TRBJ2-5
d_call: TRBD2

cdr3_nt: TGTGCCAGCAGCCGGGATCGCCGCACAGATACGCAGTATTTT
cdr3_aa: CASSRDRRTDTQYF
v_call: TRBV7-2
clone_size: NA
j_call: TRBJ2-3
d_call: NA

cdr3_nt: TGTGCCACCAGCAGAGTTGTTCAGGATACGCAGTATTTT
cdr3_aa: CATSRVVQDTQYF
v_call: TRBV15
clone_size: NA
j_call: TRBJ2-3
d_call: NA

cdr3_nt: TGTGCCAGCAGTTTCCGGGACTATGCTAGCTCCTACAATGAGCAGTTCTTC
cdr3_aa: CASSFRDYASSYNEQFF
v_call: TRBV6-2/TRBV6-3
clone_size: NA
j_call: TRBJ2-1
d_call: TRBD2

cdr3_nt: TGTGCTAGCAGCCGTGGACAGGGCTCATATAATTCACCCCTCCACTTT
cdr3_aa: CASSRGQGSYNSPLHF
v_call: TRBV7-7
clone_size: NA
j_call: TRBJ1-6
d_call: TRBD1

cdr3_nt: TGTGCCAGCAGCTCTTCCTACGAGCAGTACTTC
cdr3_aa: CASSSSYEQYF
v_call: TRBV5-4
clone_size: NA
j_call: TRBJ2-7
d_call: NA

cdr3_nt: TGTGCCAGCAGTTTATCGGTGGGGCGGGGCCAAGAGACCCAGTACTTC
cdr3_aa: CASSLSVGRGQETQYF
v_call: TRBV27
clone_size: once
j_call: TRBJ2-5
d_call: NA

cdr3_nt: TGTGCCAGCAGCCTCCTAGCGGGAGTCTACAATGAGCAGTTCTTC
cdr3_aa: CASSLLAGVYNEQFF
v_call: TRBV5-5
clone_size: NA
j_call: TRBJ2-1
d_call: TRBD2

cdr3_nt: TGTGCCAGCACCGCCAACAGGGGAAACACTGAAGCTTTCTTT
cdr3_aa: CASTANRGNTEAFF
v_call: TRBV6-5
clone_size: NA
j_call: TRBJ1-1
d_call: TRBD1

cdr3_nt: TGTGCCAGCAGTTTGGTGACAGGGGAGGATGGCTACACCTTC
cdr3_aa: CASSLVTGEDGYTF
v_call: TRBV28
clone_size: NA
j_call: TRBJ1-2
d_call: TRBD1

cdr3_nt: TGCGCCAGCAGCTTGTCAGGGAGGACTGGGGCCAACGTCCTGACTTTC
cdr3_aa: CASSLSGRTGANVLTF
v_call: TRBV5-1
clone_size: NA
j_call: TRBJ2-6
d_call: NA

cdr3_nt: TGTGCCTGCGAGTCCAGCACAGATACGCAGTATTTT
cdr3_aa: CACESSTDTQYF
v_call: TRBV6-5
clone_size: once
j_call: TRBJ2-3
d_call: NA

cdr3_nt: TGTGCCAGCAGTTTATTAGGCGGAGGAATCAATACGCAGTATTTT
cdr3_aa: CASSLLGGGINTQYF
v_call: TRBV28
clone_size: NA
j_call: TRBJ2-3
d_call: NA

cdr3_nt: TGTGCCACCAGCAGAGATAGACAGACGGGCTACACCTTC
cdr3_aa: CATSRDRQTGYTF
v_call: TRBV15
clone_size: NA
j_call: TRBJ1-2
d_call: NA

cdr3_nt: TGCGCCAGCAGCCAACGTTTACTAGCGGGAGTTTTCAGGGGAAACATTCAGTACTTC
cdr3_aa: CASSQRLLAGVFRGNIQYF
v_call: TRBV4-1
clone_size: NA
j_call: TRBJ2-4
d_call: TRBD2

cdr3_nt: TGTGCCAGCAGGCAAGGGGGAGGGTTCGGCTCCTACGAGCAGTACTTC
cdr3_aa: CASRQGGGFGSYEQYF
v_call: TRBV28
clone_size: once
j_call: TRBJ2-7
d_call: NA

cdr3_nt: TGTGCCACGAATAGCGGGAGTTCATTAGTCTACGAGCAGTACTTC
cdr3_aa: CATNSGSSLVYEQYF
v_call: TRBV28
clone_size: NA
j_call: TRBJ2-7
d_call: TRBD2